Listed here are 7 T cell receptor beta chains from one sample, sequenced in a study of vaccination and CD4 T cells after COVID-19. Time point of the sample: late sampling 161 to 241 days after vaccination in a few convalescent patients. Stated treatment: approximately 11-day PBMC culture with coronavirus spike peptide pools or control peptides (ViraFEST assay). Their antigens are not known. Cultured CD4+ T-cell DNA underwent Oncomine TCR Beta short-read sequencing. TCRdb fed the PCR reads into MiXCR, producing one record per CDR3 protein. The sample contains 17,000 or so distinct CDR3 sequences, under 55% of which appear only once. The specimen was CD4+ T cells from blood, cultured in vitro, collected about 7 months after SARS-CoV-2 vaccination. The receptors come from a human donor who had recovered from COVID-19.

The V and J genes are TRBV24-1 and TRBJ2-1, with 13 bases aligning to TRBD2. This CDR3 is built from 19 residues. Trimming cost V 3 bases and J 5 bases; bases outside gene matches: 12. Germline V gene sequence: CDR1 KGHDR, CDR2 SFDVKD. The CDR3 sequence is CATSDPGTSGDAYDNEQFF. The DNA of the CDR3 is TGTGCCACCAGTGATCCCGGGACTAGCGGGGACGCGTACGACAATGAGCAGTTCTTC.

CDR3 DNA: TGTGCCAGCAGTAGCGGGAGGCTAGTTCAAGAGACCCAGTACTTC. Protein product: CASSSGRLVQETQYF. This chain uses TRBV6-2 or TRBV6-3 with TRBJ2-5; 9 nucleotides align to TRBD2. The CDR3 extends over 15 amino acids. V was clipped by 5 bases and J by 2 bases; unmatched bases: 6. Germline CDR1 is MNHEY and CDR2 is SVGEGT.

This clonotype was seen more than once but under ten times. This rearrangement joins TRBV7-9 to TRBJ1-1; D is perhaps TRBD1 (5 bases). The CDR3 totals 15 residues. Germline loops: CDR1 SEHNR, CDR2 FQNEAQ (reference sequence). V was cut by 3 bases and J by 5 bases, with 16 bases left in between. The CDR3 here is CASSFWGGRRTEAFF. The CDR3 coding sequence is TGTGCCAGCAGCTTTTGGGGCGGGAGGAGGACTGAAGCTTTCTTT.

The CDR3: CASSKAAGFNQPQHF. The CDR3 DNA is TGTGCCAGCAGCAAAGCAGCAGGGTTCAATCAGCCCCAGCATTTT. The gene calls are TRBV21-1 and TRBJ1-5; no check of the table's D call, TRBD1, against the DNA was made. TRBV21-1 is a pseudogene. The CDR3 runs to 15 residues.

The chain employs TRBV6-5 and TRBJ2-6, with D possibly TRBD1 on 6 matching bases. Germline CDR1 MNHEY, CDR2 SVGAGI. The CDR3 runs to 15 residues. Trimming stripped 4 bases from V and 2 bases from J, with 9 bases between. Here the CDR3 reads CASSSSGAGANVLTF. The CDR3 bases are TGTGCCAGCAGTTCGTCAGGGGCTGGGGCCAACGTCCTGACTTTC.

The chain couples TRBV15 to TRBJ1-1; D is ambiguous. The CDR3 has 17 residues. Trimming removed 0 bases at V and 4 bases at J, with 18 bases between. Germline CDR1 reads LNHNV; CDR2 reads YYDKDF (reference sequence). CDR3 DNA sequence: TGTGCCACCAGCAGAGATCGCCCACCGCGGGGATTCACTGAAGCTTTCTTT. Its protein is CATSRDRPPRGFTEAFF.

Here the CDR3 reads CASNAGPEEGTQYF. CDR3 DNA: TGTGCCAGCAACGCGGGACCAGAGGAAGGGACCCAGTACTTC. This chain uses TRBV5-4 with TRBJ2-5; D perhaps matches TRBD2 (6 bases). CDR3 size: 14 residues. V lost 6 bases, J lost 7 bases, and 19 bases lay in between. Per germline, CDR1 SGHNT and CDR2 YYREEE (reference sequence).